Listed below are T cell receptor beta chains from one sample, sequenced in a study of sequential checkpoint blockade in melanoma. Repertoires were generated with immunoSEQ multiplex PCR, while TCRdb's copy carries only in-frame clones and drops some. The sample has around 2,000 clones, 40% to 60% seen once. Sequencing was performed on CD8+ T cells sorted from blood (inferred from file names), taken from a patient given nivolumab and ipilimumab in sequence. The receptors come from a human patient with melanoma. Some clones in this sample may be carry-over from other donors' samples. CDR3s include the opening cysteine and the closing phenylalanine or tryptophan. A D gene is named only where the DNA matches it firmly.

V gene: TRBV28; D gene: .; J gene: TRBJ1-1; CDR3 protein: CASSLQGRRRTEAFF
V gene: TRBV7-6; D gene: TRBD1; J gene: TRBJ1-5; CDR3 protein: CASSSTGAGDQPQHF
V gene: TRBV10-3; D gene: TRBD1; J gene: TRBJ1-1; CDR3 protein: CAISESGTGNTEAFF
V gene: TRBV6-5; D gene: .; J gene: TRBJ1-5; CDR3 protein: CASSETLEGQPQHF
V gene: TRBV7-9; D gene: .; J gene: TRBJ2-5; CDR3 protein: CASSSPWQGNQETQYF
V gene: TRBV6-4; D gene: TRBD1; J gene: TRBJ2-3; CDR3 protein: CASSDGQGADTQYF
V gene: TRBV19; D gene: .; J gene: TRBJ1-2; CDR3 protein: CASGRSDRGKRGYTF
V gene: TRBV12-5; D gene: .; J gene: TRBJ1-2; CDR3 protein: CASGEVNFRSVDYGYTF
V gene: TRBV13; D gene: .; J gene: TRBJ1-1; CDR3 protein: CASSSRDTEAFF
V gene: TRBV6-6; D gene: .; J gene: TRBJ1-1; CDR3 protein: CASSYAPYKTEAFF
V gene: TRBV29-1; D gene: .; J gene: TRBJ1-2; CDR3 protein: CSVEGAGANYGYTF
V gene: TRBV19; D gene: .; J gene: TRBJ1-1; CDR3 protein: CASSSWGHTDEAFF
V gene: TRBV6-1; D gene: TRBD1; J gene: TRBJ1-1; CDR3 protein: CASSENPTGGNTEAFF
V gene: TRBV27; D gene: TRBD1; J gene: TRBJ2-3; CDR3 protein: CATGGTGSRDTQYF
V gene: TRBV5-1; D gene: .; J gene: TRBJ2-6; CDR3 protein: CASSTSEGSGANVLTF
V gene: TRBV9; D gene: TRBD1; J gene: TRBJ2-7; CDR3 protein: CASSVGGGQGTYEQYF
V gene: TRBV7-2; D gene: TRBD1; J gene: TRBJ2-7; CDR3 protein: CASSTMGTGGDEQYF
V gene: TRBV6-4; D gene: TRBD1; J gene: TRBJ1-6; CDR3 protein: CASSPGGDYNSPLHF
V gene: TRBV5-5; D gene: .; J gene: TRBJ1-1; CDR3 protein: CASSFGAGWTEAFF
V gene: TRBV12-5; D gene: TRBD2; J gene: TRBJ2-5; CDR3 protein: CASGGTSEGVYQETQYF
V gene: TRBV5-1; D gene: .; J gene: TRBJ1-2; CDR3 protein: CASSLGQEYGYTF
V gene: TRBV4-3; D gene: TRBD2; J gene: TRBJ2-1; CDR3 protein: CASSQESSGGGAYEQFF
V gene: TRBV7-2; D gene: .; J gene: TRBJ1-1; CDR3 protein: CASSLGDTYTEAFF
V gene: TRBV11-3; D gene: TRBD1; J gene: TRBJ2-3; CDR3 protein: CASSTRTGNTDTQYF
V gene: TRBV7-1; D gene: TRBD1; J gene: TRBJ2-7; CDR3 protein: CASSLASFTGVSYEQYF
V gene: TRBV27; D gene: .; J gene: TRBJ2-1; CDR3 protein: CASSFQRVLSYNEQFF
V gene: TRBV7-6; D gene: TRBD1; J gene: TRBJ2-1; CDR3 protein: CASSFGTANNEQFF
V gene: TRBV25-1; D gene: TRBD1; J gene: TRBJ1-2; CDR3 protein: CASSASGTGKNGYTF
V gene: TRBV2; D gene: TRBD1; J gene: TRBJ2-7; CDR3 protein: CASTKGTGGTYEQYF
V gene: TRBV7-1; D gene: .; J gene: TRBJ1-2; CDR3 protein: CASSPAGQVKGYTF
V gene: TRBV4-3; D gene: .; J gene: TRBJ1-6; CDR3 protein: CASSPEPGFFSPLHF
V gene: TRBV5-1; D gene: TRBD1; J gene: TRBJ1-1; CDR3 protein: CASSLGTGMNTEAFF
V gene: TRBV9; D gene: .; J gene: TRBJ1-2; CDR3 protein: CASSDLTGGDYGYTF
V gene: TRBV5-6; D gene: .; J gene: TRBJ1-2; CDR3 protein: CASSLGQEYGYTF
V gene: TRBV7-9; D gene: .; J gene: TRBJ1-3; CDR3 protein: CASSLDSILNTIYF
V gene: TRBV7-9; D gene: .; J gene: TRBJ2-2; CDR3 protein: CASSRDRNTGELFF
V gene: TRBV7-9; D gene: TRBD1; J gene: TRBJ2-3; CDR3 protein: CASSLGGQPTDTQYF
V gene: TRBV5-1; D gene: TRBD2; J gene: TRBJ2-5; CDR3 protein: CASSLAFFGLAGDQETQYF
V gene: TRBV7-9; D gene: TRBD1; J gene: TRBJ1-1; CDR3 protein: CASSYNWDRANTEAFF
V gene: TRBV5-6; D gene: TRBD2; J gene: TRBJ2-7; CDR3 protein: CASSRTTSWSTFTPYEQYF
V gene: TRBV19; D gene: TRBD1; J gene: TRBJ2-1; CDR3 protein: CASGNRGNEQFF
V gene: TRBV6-1; D gene: .; J gene: TRBJ2-7; CDR3 protein: CASSEQGGQSYEQYF
V gene: TRBV4-3; D gene: TRBD1; J gene: TRBJ2-6; CDR3 protein: CASGQGVGTGGSSGANVLTF
V gene: TRBV5-1; D gene: TRBD2; J gene: TRBJ2-7; CDR3 protein: CASSVLAGGIYEQYF
V gene: TRBV19; D gene: .; J gene: TRBJ1-2; CDR3 protein: CASSQPRGGFRYGYTF
V gene: TRBV4-3; D gene: TRBD1; J gene: TRBJ1-1; CDR3 protein: CASSRTTGMAEAFF
V gene: TRBV2; D gene: .; J gene: TRBJ1-5; CDR3 protein: CASSEGGGSNQPQHF
V gene: TRBV7-6; D gene: .; J gene: TRBJ1-1; CDR3 protein: CASSPLGGDTEAFF
V gene: TRBV5-1; D gene: .; J gene: TRBJ2-1; CDR3 protein: CASSTGTGRGPYNEQFF
V gene: TRBV27; D gene: TRBD1; J gene: TRBJ1-2; CDR3 protein: CASGTGPNGYTF
V gene: TRBV2; D gene: .; J gene: TRBJ2-1; CDR3 protein: CASGGGLNSYNEQFF
V gene: TRBV2; D gene: TRBD1; J gene: TRBJ2-3; CDR3 protein: CASRWTGSTDTQYF
V gene: TRBV4-1; D gene: .; J gene: TRBJ1-6; CDR3 protein: CASSPEPGFFSPLHF
V gene: TRBV27; D gene: TRBD1; J gene: TRBJ1-2; CDR3 protein: CASSTGDLPYTF
V gene: TRBV4-3; D gene: .; J gene: TRBJ1-1; CDR3 protein: CASSPRENTEAFF
V gene: TRBV4-1; D gene: .; J gene: TRBJ1-1; CDR3 protein: CASSLREVTEAFF
V gene: TRBV6-9; D gene: TRBD1; J gene: TRBJ1-2; CDR3 protein: CASSPQTGAAYGYTF
V gene: TRBV29-1; D gene: TRBD2; J gene: TRBJ2-3; CDR3 protein: CSVGIAGAGDTQYF
V gene: TRBV21-1; D gene: .; J gene: TRBJ1-2; CDR3 protein: CASSDSKVGGNYGYTF
V gene: TRBV7-9; D gene: .; J gene: TRBJ2-2; CDR3 protein: CASTPGLGGNTGELFF